Here is one T cell receptor beta chain with its context. The data were obtained in a study of PD-L1 blockade in urothelial cancer. The wider study: Investigators checked blood 3 weeks (second dose) and 6 weeks after treatment start.

Time point of the sample: pretreatment peripheral blood. Samples were collected from each patient before treatment and during treatment. Each patient gave between 1 and 8 of them in total. Using immunoSEQ multiplex PCR, the repertoire was profiled, and TCRdb retains in-frame clones only, with some absent. The sample shows 50,000 to 55,000 clones, more than 70% of them seen only once. CDR3 length: 13 residues. CDR1 is MNHEY, CDR2 SMNVEV, per germline (reference sequence). Trimming removed 3 bases at V and 6 bases at J, with 12 bases between. The clonotype comes from a man aged 55 to 69 with urothelial cancer. The sample in question was PBMCs, obtained around atezolizumab (anti-PD-L1) treatment. The J gene is TRBJ2-7, the V gene TRBV27; a weak D match, TRBD2 (6 bases). The CDR3 sequence: CASSFDRGSEQYF. As DNA, the CDR3 is TGTGCCAGCAGTTTCGATCGGGGGTCCGAGCAGTACTTC.